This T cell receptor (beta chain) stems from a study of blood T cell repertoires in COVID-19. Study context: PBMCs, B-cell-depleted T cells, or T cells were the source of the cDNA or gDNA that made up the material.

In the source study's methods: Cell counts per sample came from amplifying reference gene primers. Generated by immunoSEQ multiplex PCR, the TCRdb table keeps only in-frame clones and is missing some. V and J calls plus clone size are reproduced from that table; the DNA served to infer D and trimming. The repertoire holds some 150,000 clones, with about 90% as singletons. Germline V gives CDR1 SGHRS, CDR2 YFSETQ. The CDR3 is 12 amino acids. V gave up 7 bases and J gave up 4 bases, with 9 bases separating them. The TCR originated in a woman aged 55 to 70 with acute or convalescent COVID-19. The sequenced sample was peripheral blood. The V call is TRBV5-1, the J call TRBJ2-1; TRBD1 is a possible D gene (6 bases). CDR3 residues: CASVDRYNEQFF. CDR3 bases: TGCGCCAGCGTCGACAGGTACAATGAGCAGTTCTTC. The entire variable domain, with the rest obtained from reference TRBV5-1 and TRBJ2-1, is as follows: KAGVTQTPRYLIKTRGQQVTLSCSPISGHRSVSWYQQTPGQGLQFLFEYFSETQRNKGNFPGRFSGRQFSNSRSEMNVSTLELGDSALYLCASVDRYNEQFFGPGTRLTVL.